This T cell receptor beta chain was observed in a study of blood T cell repertoires in COVID-19. About the study: Acute-phase and convalescent COVID-19 samples originated in the United States, Italy and Spain.

In Seattle, patients joined the study during active infection and were tracked longitudinally. With 5 bases removed from V and 1 base from J, the gap between germline ends came to 15 bases. CDR1 and CDR2 (germline): SGHDT, YYEEEE. The CDR3 runs 15 residues. In the source study's methods: Amplified reference gene primers provided the basis for estimating nucleated cell counts. TCRdb's copy holds only in-frame clones and misses some; the assay was immunoSEQ multiplex PCR. D and trimming come from the DNA, and the V and J calls and clone size come from that table. Here the sample spans roughly 380,000 clones, about 88% being singletons.

Material: peripheral blood. The receptor was isolated from a woman in her thirties or forties with COVID-19, enrolled during active disease. The rearrangement links TRBV5-6 to TRBJ2-5; a weak D match, TRBD2 (5 bases). This CDR3 is CASSSRGQSQETQYF. In DNA, the CDR3 is TGTGCCAGCAGTTCCCGCGGGCAGAGCCAAGAGACCCAGTACTTC.